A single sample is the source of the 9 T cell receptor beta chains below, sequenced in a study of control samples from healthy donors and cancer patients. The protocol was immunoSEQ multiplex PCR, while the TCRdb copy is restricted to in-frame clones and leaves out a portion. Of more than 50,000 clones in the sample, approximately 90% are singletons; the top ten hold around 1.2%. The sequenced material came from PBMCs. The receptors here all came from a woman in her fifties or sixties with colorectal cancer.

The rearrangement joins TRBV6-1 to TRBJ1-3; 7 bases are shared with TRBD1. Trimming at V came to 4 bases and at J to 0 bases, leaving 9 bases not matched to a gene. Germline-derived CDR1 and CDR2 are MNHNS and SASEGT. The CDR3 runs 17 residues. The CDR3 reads CASSAGTAEPSGNTIYF. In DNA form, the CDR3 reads TGTGCCAGCAGTGCTGGGACAGCCGAGCCCTCTGGAAACACCATATATTTT.

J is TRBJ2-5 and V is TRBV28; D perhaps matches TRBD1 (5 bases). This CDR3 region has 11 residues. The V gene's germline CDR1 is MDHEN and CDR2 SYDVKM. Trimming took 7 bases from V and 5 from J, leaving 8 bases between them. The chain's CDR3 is CASTPGETQYF. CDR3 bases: TGTGCCAGCACCCCAGGGGAGACCCAGTACTTC.

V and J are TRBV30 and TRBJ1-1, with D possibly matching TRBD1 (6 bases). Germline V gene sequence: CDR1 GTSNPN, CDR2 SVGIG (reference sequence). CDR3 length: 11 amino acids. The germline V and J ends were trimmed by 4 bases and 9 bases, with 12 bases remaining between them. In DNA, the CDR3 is TGTGCCTGGAATAGAGGGGGTAAAGCTTTCTTT. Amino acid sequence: CAWNRGGKAFF.

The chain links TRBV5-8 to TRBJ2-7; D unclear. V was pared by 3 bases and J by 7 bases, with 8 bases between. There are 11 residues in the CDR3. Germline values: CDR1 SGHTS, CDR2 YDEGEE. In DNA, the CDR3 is TGTGCCAGCAGCTATTTGTCGGAGCAGTACTTC. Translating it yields CASSYLSEQYF.

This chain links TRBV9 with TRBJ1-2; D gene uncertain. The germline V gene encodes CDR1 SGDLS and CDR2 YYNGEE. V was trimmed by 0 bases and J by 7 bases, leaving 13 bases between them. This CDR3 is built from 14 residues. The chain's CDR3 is CASSVVEGDAGYTF. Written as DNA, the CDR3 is TGTGCCAGCAGCGTAGTGGAGGGCGACGCTGGCTACACCTTC.

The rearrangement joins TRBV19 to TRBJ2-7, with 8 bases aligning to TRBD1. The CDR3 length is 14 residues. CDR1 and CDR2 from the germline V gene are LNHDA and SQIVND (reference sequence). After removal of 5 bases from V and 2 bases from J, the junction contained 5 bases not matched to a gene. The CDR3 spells CASSDRDRTYEQYF. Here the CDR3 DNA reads TGTGCCAGTAGTGACCGGGACAGGACCTACGAGCAGTACTTC.

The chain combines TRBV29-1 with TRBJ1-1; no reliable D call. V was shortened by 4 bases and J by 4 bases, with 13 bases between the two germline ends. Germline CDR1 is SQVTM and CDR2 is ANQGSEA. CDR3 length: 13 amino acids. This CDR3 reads CSVGKVSGTEAFF. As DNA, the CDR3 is TGCAGCGTTGGGAAGGTATCAGGCACTGAAGCTTTCTTT.

The CDR3 DNA reads TGTGCCAGCAGCTCCGGACTGGGGGGCGGCACAGATACGCAGTATTTT. This gives the protein CASSSGLGGGTDTQYF. This chain connects TRBV5-4 to TRBJ2-3; the D gene could be TRBD1 or TRBD2 (6 bases each). From germline, CDR1 is SGHNT and CDR2 YYREEE (reference sequence). CDR3 length: 16 residues. Trimming shortened V by 3 bases and J by 1 base, and 15 bases separated the two germline ends.

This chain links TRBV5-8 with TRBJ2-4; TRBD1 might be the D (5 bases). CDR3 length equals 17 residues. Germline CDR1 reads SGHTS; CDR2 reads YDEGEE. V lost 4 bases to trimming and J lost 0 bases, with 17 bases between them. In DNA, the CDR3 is TGTGCCAGCAGCCTAGAACAGGACATACTAGCCAAAAACATTCAGTACTTC. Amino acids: CASSLEQDILAKNIQYF.